Sequencing of this TCR beta chain was carried out in a study of blood T cell repertoires in COVID-19. The method was immunoSEQ multiplex PCR; TCRdb's version includes in-frame clones alone and lacks a portion of them. The sample gives around 130,000 clones, approximately 88% of which show up once; roughly 10% is in the top ten. Germline CDR1 SGHTA, CDR2 FQGNSA. V lost 5 bases and J lost 6; bases outside the gene matches: 7. The CDR3 is made up of 14 amino acids. The chain joins TRBV7-2 to TRBJ2-3; TRBD2 aligns across 8 bases. The sample consisted of peripheral blood. The sequence was obtained from a man aged 55 to 70 with active or convalescent COVID-19. The CDR3 spells CASSQPGGFDTQYF. Written as DNA, the CDR3 is TGTGCCAGCAGCCAACCGGGGGGGTTTGATACGCAGTATTTT. Variable domain in full (rest from reference TRBV7-2 and TRBJ2-3): GAGVSQSPSNKVTEKGKDVELRCDPISGHTALYWYRQSLGQGLEFLIYFQGNSAPDKSGLPSDRFSAERTGGSVSTLTIQRTQQEDSAVYLCASSQPGGFDTQYFGPGTRLTVL.